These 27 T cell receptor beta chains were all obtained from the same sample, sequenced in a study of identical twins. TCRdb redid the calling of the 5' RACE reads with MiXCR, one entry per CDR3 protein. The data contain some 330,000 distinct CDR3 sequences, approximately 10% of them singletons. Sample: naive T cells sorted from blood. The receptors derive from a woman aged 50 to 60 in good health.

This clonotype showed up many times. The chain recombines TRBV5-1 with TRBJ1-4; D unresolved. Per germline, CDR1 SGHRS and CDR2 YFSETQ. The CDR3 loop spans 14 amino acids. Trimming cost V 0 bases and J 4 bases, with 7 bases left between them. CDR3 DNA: TGCGCCAGCAGCTTGGAAACAGTTAATGAAAAACTGTTTTTT. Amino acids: CASSLETVNEKLFF. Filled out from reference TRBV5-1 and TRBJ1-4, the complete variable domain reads KAGVTQTPRYLIKTRGQQVTLSCSPISGHRSVSWYQQTPGQGLQFLFEYFSETQRNKGNFPGRFSGRQFSNSRSEMNVSTLELGDSALYLCASSLETVNEKLFFGSGTQLSVL.

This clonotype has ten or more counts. CDR3 region: CASSPEPSYEQYV. CDR3 in DNA: TGCGCCAGCAGCCCGGAACCGTCCTACGAGCAGTACGTC. The V gene is TRBV5-1, the J gene TRBJ2-7; D remains ambiguous. The V end lost 4 bases, the J end lost 1 base, and 9 bases lay between the germline ends. This CDR3 has 13 residues. The V gene's germline CDR1 is SGHRS and CDR2 YFSETQ.

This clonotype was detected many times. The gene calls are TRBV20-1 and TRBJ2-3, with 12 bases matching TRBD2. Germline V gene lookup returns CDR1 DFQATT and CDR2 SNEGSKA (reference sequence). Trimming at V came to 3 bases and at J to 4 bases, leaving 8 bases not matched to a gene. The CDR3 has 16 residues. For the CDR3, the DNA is TGCAGTGCTAGCTCGACTAGCGGGAGATGGTCAGATACGCAGTATTTT. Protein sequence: CSASSTSGRWSDTQYF.

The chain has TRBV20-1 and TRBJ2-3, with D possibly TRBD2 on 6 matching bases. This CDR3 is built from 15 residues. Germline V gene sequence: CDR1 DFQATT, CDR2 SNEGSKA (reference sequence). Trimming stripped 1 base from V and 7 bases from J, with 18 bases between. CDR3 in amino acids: CSARVLGLPFHTQYF. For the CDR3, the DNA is TGCAGTGCTAGAGTCTTGGGACTTCCGTTCCATACGCAGTATTTT.

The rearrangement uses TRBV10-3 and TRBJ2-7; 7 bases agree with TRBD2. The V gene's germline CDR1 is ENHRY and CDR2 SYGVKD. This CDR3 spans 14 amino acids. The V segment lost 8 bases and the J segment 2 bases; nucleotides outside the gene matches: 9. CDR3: CAIRDPGGTYEQYF. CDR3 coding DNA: TGTGCCATCCGGGACCCGGGAGGTACCTACGAGCAGTACTTC.

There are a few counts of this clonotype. The DNA of the CDR3 is TGTGCCAGCAGTTCAGGACACAGAGGACTAGCGGGAGCCTACGAGCAGTACTTC. It codes for CASSSGHRGLAGAYEQYF. The rearrangement joins TRBV12-3 or TRBV12-4 to TRBJ2-7, with 13 bases aligning to TRBD2. With 4 bases clipped from V and 2 bases from J, the junction kept 11 bases outside the gene matches. The CDR3 has 18 residues.

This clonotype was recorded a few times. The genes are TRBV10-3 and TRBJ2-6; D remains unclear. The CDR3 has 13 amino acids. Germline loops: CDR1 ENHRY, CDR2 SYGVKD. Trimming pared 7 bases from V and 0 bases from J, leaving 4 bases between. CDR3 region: CAIMGSGANVLTF. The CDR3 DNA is TGTGCCATCATGGGCTCTGGGGCCAACGTCCTGACTTTC.

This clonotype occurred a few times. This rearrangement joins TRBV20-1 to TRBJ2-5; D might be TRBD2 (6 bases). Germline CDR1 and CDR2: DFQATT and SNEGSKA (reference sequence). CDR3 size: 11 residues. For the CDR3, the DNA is TGCAAAGCGGGCACACAAGAGACCCAGTACTTC. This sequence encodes CKAGTQETQYF.

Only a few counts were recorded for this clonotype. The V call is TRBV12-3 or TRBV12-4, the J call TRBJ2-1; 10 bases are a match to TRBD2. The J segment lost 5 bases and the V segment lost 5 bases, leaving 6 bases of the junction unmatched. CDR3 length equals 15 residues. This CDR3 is CASSGQREGHNEQFF. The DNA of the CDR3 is TGTGCCAGCAGTGGGCAGCGGGAGGGCCACAATGAGCAGTTCTTC.

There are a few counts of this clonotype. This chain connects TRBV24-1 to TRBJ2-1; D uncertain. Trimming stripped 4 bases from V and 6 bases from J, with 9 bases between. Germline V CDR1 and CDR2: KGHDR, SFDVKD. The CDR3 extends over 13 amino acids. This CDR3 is CATSDADRNEQFF. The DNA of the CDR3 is TGTGCCACCAGTGACGCCGATCGCAATGAGCAGTTCTTC.

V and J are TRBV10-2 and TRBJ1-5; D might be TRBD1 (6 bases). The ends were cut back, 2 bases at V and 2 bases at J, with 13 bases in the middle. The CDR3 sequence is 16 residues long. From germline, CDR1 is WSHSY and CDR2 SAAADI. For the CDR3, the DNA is TGCGCCAGCAGTGAGGCCAGGGGCTCAGGCAATCAGCCCCAGCATTTT. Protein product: CASSEARGSGNQPQHF.

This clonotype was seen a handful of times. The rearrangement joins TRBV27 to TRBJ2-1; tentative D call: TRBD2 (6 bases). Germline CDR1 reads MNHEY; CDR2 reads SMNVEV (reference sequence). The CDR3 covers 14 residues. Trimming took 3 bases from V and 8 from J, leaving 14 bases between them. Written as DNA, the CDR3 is TGTGCCAGCAGTTTGGGGGGAGTCGGTTATGAGCAGTTCTTC. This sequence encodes CASSLGGVGYEQFF.

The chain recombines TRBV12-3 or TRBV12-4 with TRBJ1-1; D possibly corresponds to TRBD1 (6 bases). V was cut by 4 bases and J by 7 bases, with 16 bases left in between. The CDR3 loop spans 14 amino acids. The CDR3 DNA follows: TGTGCCAGCAGTTACACGAGACAGGTCGGTGAAGCTTTCTTT. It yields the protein CASSYTRQVGEAFF.

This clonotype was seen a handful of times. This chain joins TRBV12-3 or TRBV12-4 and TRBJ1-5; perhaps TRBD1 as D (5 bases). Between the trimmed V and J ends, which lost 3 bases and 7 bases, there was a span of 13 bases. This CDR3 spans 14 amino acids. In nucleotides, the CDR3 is TGTGCCAGCAGTTTGGGCCAGGGTTGGCAGCCCCAGCATTTT. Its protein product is CASSLGQGWQPQHF.

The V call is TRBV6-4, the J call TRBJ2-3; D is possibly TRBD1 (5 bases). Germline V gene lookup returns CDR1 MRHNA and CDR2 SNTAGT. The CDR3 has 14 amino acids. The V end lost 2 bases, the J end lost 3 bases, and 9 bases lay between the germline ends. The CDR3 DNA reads TGTGCCAGCAGTGACGGGGCAGCTACAGATACGCAGTATTTT. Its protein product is CASSDGAATDTQYF.

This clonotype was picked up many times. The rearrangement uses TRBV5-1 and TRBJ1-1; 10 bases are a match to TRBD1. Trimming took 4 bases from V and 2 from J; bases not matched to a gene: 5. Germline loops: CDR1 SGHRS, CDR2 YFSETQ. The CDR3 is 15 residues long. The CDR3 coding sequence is TGCGCCAGCAGCGGTTGGGACAGGGGAAACACTGAAGCTTTCTTT. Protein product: CASSGWDRGNTEAFF.

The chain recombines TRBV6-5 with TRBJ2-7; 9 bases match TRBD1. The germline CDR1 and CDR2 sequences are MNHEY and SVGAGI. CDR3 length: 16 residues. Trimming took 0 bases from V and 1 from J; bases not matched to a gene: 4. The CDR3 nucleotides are TGTGCCAGCAGTTACTCAACCGGGACAGGGTCCTACGAGCAGTACTTC. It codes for CASSYSTGTGSYEQYF.

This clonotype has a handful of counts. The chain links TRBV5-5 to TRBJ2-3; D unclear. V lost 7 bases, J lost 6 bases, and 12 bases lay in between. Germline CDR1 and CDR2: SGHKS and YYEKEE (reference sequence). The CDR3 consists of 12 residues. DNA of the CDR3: TGTGCCAGCTGGTACGTGGGGGATACGCAGTATTTT. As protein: CASWYVGDTQYF.

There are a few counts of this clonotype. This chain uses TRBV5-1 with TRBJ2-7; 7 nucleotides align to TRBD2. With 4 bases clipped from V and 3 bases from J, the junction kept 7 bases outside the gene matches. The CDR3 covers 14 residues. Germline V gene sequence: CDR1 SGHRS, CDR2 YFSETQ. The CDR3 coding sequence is TGCGCCAGCAGCACCGGACTAGTAGGCTACGAGCAGTACTTC. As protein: CASSTGLVGYEQYF.

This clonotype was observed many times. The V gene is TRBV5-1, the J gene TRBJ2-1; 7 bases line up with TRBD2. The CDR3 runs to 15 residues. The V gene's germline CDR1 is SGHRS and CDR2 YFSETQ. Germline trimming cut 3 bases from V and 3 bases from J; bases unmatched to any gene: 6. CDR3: CASSSSGGVYNEQFF. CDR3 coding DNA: TGCGCCAGCAGCTCTAGCGGAGGGGTCTACAATGAGCAGTTCTTC.

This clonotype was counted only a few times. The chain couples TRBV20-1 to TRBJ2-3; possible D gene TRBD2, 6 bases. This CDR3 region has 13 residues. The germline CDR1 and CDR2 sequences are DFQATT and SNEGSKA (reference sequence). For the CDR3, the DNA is TGCAGACCGGAGGGCCTGAGCACAGATACGCAGTATTTT. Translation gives CRPEGLSTDTQYF.

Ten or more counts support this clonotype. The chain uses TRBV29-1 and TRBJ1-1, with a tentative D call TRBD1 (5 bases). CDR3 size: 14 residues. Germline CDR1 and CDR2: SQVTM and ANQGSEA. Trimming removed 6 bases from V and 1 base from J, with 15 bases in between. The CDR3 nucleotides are TGCAGCGTCAAATCGAGGGGAGGGAACACTGAAGCTTTCTTT. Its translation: CSVKSRGGNTEAFF.

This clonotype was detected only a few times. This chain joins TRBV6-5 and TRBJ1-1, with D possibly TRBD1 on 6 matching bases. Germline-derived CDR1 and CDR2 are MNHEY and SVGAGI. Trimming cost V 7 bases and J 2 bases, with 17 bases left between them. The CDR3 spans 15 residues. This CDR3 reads CASNLQGPINTEAFF. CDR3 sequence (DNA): TGTGCCAGCAATCTACAGGGTCCGATTAACACTGAAGCTTTCTTT.

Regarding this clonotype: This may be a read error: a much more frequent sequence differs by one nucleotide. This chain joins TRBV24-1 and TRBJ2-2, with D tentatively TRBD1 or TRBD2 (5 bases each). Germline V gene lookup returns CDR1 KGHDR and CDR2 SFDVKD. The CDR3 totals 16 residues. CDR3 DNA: TGTGCCACCAGTGATCGACTCCCACCGAACACCGGGGACCTGTTTTTT. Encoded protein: CATSDRLPPNTGDLFF.

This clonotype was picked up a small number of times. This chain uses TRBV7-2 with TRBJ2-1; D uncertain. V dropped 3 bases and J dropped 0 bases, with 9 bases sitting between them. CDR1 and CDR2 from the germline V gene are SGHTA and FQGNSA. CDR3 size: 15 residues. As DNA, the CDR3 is TGTGCCAGCAGCTTTCCAGAGAGCTCCTACAATGAGCAGTTCTTC. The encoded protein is CASSFPESSYNEQFF.

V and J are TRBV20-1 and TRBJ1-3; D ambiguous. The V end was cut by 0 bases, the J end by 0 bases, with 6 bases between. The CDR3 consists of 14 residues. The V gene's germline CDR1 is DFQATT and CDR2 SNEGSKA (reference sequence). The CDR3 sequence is CSARDRRSGNTIYF. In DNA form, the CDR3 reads TGCAGTGCTAGAGATCGACGCTCTGGAAACACCATATATTTT.

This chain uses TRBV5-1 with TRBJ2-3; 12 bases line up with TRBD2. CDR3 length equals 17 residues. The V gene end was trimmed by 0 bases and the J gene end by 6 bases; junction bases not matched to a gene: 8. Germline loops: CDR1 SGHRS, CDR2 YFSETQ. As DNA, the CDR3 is TGCGCCAGCAGCTTGGAGCCTAGCGGGAGGGCCCGGGATACGCAGTATTTT. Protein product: CASSLEPSGRARDTQYF. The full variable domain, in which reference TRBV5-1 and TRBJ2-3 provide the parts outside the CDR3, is KAGVTQTPRYLIKTRGQQVTLSCSPISGHRSVSWYQQTPGQGLQFLFEYFSETQRNKGNFPGRFSGRQFSNSRSEMNVSTLELGDSALYLCASSLEPSGRARDTQYFGPGTRLTVL.